This entry features one T cell receptor (beta chain) sequence. The sample comes from a study of memory CD4+ T cells and cytomegalovirus serostatus. Method: immunoSEQ multiplex PCR; TCRdb's copy keeps in-frame clones and lacks some. The table includes over 40,000 clones, approximately 84% detected once. Deletions cut 10 bases from V and 3 bases from J, with 13 bases between. CDR1 and CDR2 (germline): ENHRY, SYGVKD. The CDR3 consists of 13 residues. Single viable CD3+CD4+CD8-CD45RO+ cells were sorted as the memory CD4+ T cells. This chain joins TRBV10-3 and TRBJ1-3; D may be TRBD1 (5 bases). The sample comprised memory CD4+ T cells from blood. This TCR was sampled from an adult in good health and CMV-seronegative. CDR3 residues: CATSRDGGNTIYF. The CDR3 bases are TGTGCCACCTCCCGGGACGGTGGAAACACCATATATTTT.